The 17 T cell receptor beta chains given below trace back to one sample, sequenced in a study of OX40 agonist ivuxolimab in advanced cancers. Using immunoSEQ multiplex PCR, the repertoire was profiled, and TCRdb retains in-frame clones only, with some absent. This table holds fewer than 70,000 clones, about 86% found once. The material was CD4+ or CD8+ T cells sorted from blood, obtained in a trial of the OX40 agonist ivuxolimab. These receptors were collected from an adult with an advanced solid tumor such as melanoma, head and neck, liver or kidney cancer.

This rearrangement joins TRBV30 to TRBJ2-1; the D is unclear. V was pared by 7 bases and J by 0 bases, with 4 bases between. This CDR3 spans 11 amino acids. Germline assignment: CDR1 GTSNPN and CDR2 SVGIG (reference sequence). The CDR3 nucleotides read TGTGCCTTCCTCTCCTACAATGAGCAGTTCTTC. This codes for CAFLSYNEQFF.

The CDR3 reads CASRNGGQETQYF. DNA of the CDR3: TGTGCCAGCCGAAACGGGGGCCAAGAGACCCAGTACTTC. The V gene is TRBV28, the J gene TRBJ2-5, with D perhaps matching TRBD2 (6 bases). Germline V CDR1 and CDR2: MDHEN, SYDVKM. The germline V and J ends were trimmed by 8 bases and 1 base, with 11 bases remaining between them. The length of the CDR3 is 13 residues.

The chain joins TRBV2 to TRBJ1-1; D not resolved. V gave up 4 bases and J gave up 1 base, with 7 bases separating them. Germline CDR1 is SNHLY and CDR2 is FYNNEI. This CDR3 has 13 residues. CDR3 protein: CASSVDGNTEAFF. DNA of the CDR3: TGTGCCAGCAGTGTTGATGGGAACACTGAAGCTTTCTTT. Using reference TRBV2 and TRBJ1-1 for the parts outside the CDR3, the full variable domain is EPEVTQTPSHQVTQMGQEVILRCVPISNHLYFYWYRQILGQKVEFLVSFYNNEISEKSEIFDDQFSVERPDGSNFTLKIRSTKLEDSAMYFCASSVDGNTEAFFGQGTRLTVV.

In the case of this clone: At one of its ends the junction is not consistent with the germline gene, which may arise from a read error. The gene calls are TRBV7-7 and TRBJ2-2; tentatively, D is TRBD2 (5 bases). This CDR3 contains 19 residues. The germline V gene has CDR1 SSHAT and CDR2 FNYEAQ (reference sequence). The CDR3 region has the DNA TGTGCTAGCAGCTTAACCCCGAGACTAACAAAAGGGAACACCGGGGAGCTGTTTTTT. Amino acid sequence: CASSLTPRLTKGNTGELFF.

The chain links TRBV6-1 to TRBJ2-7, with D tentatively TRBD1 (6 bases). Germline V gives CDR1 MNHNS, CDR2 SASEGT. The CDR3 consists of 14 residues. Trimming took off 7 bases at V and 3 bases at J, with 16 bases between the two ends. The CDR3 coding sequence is TGTGCCAGCACGATGTCCCAGGGGATCTACGAGCAGTACTTC. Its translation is CASTMSQGIYEQYF.

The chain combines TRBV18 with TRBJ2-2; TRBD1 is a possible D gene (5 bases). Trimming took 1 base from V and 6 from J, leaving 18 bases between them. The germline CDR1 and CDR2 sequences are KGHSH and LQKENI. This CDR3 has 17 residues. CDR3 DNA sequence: TGTGCCAGCTCACCACTCCCCCAAACAGGATTCCCCGGGGAGCTGTTTTTT. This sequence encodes CASSPLPQTGFPGELFF.

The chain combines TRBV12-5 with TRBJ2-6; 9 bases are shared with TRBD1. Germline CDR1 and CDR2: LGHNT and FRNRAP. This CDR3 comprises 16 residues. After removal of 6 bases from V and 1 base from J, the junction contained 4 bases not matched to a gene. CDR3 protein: CASGPGQGSGANVLTF. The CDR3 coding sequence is TGTGCTAGTGGCCCGGGACAGGGTTCTGGGGCCAACGTCCTGACTTTC.

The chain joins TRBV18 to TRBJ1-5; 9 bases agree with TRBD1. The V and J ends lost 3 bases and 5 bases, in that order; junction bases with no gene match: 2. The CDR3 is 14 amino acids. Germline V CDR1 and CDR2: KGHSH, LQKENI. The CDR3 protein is CASSPRTGDQPQHF. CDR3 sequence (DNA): TGTGCCAGCTCACCTAGGACAGGGGATCAGCCCCAGCATTTT.

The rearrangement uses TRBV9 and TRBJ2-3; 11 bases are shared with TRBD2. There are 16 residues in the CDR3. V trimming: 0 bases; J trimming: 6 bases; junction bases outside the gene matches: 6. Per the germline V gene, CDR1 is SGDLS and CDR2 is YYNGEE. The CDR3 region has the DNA TGTGCCAGCAGCGTAGCTAGCGGGGGGCCCGGGGATACGCAGTATTTT. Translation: CASSVASGGPGDTQYF.

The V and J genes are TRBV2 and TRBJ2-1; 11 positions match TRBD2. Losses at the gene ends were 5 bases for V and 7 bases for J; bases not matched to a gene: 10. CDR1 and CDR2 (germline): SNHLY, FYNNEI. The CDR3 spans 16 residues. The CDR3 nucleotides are TGTGCCAGCAGTCTTTATAGCGGGGGGGCCGGGAATGAGCAGTTCTTC. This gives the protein CASSLYSGGAGNEQFF.

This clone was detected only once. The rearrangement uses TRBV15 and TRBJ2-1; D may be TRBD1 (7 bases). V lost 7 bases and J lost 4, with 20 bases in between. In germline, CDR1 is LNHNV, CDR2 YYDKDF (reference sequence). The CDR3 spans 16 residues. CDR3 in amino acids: CATTQGGGVLYNEQFF. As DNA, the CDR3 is TGTGCCACCACCCAGGGGGGCGGGGTCCTTTACAATGAGCAGTTCTTC.

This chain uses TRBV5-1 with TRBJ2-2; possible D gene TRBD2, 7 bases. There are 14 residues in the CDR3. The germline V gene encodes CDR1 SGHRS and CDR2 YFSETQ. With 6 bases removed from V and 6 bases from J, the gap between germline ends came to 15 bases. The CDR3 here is CASNLIGGPGELFF. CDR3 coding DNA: TGCGCCAGCAACCTTATCGGGGGGCCCGGGGAGCTGTTTTTT.

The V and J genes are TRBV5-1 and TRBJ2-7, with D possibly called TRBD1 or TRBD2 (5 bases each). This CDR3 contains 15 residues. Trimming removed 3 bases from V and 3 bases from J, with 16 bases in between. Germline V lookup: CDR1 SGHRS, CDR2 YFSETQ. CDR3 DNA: TGCGCCAGCAGCTCCACCGGGACGGACCACTACGAGCAGTACTTC. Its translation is CASSSTGTDHYEQYF. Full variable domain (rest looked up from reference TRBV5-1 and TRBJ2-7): KAGVTQTPRYLIKTRGQQVTLSCSPISGHRSVSWYQQTPGQGLQFLFEYFSETQRNKGNFPGRFSGRQFSNSRSEMNVSTLELGDSALYLCASSSTGTDHYEQYFGPGTRLTVT.

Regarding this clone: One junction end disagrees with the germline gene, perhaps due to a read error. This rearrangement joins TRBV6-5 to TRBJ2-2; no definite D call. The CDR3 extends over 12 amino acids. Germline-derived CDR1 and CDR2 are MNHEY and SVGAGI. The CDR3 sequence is CASSPKTGELFF. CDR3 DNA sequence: TGTGCCAGCAGCCCGAAGACCGGGGAGCTGTTTTTT.

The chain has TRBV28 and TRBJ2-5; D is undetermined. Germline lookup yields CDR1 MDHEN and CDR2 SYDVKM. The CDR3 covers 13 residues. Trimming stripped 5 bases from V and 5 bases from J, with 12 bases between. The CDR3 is CASSVTVSETQYF. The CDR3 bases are TGTGCCAGCAGTGTAACAGTTTCGGAGACCCAGTACTTC.

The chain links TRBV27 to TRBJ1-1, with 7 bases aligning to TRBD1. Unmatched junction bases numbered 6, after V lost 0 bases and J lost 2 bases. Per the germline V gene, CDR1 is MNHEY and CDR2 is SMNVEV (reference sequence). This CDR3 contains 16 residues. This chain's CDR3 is CASSLSGTEGNTEAFF. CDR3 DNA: TGTGCCAGCAGTTTATCCGGGACAGAGGGCAACACTGAAGCTTTCTTT.

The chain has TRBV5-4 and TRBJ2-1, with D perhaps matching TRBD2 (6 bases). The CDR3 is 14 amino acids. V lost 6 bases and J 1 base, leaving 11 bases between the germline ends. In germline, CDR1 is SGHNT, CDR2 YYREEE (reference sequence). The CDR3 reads CASTLAQSYNEQFF. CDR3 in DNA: TGTGCCAGCACACTAGCTCAATCCTACAATGAGCAGTTCTTC.